The rows below give T cell receptor beta chains drawn from one sample of a study of blood T cell repertoires in COVID-19. The method was immunoSEQ multiplex PCR; TCRdb's version includes in-frame clones alone and lacks a portion of them. The sample lists 270,000 or so clones, 84% occurring once. The sample comprised PBMCs or T cells enriched from blood (not recorded which). These receptors came from a man over 45 who had recovered from COVID-19. CDR3s include the opening cysteine and the closing phenylalanine or tryptophan. Each record gives: J gene, V gene, clone size, D gene, CDR3 protein, CDR3 DNA. A D gene is named only where the DNA matches it firmly. Clone size appears in some rows only: once, few, many, or a class for an expanded clone.

TRBJ2-7	TRBV5-1	.	TRBD1	CASSPETGNLDYEQYF	TGCGCCAGCAGCCCGGAGACAGGGAACCTTGACTACGAGCAGTACTTC
TRBJ2-7	TRBV24-1	.	.	CATSAVGASYEQYF	TGTGCCACCAGTGCTGTTGGGGCGTCCTACGAGCAGTACTTC
TRBJ2-5	TRBV2	.	TRBD2	CASKLGTSGGGETQYF	TGTGCCAGCAAACTGGGGACTAGCGGGGGAGGAGAGACCCAGTACTTC
TRBJ2-2	TRBV9	.	.	CASSVGQGNTGELFF	TGTGCCAGCAGCGTAGGGCAGGGGAACACCGGGGAGCTGTTTTTT
TRBJ2-7	TRBV27	once	TRBD1	CASKRTGAYEQYF	TGTGCCAGCAAAAGGACAGGGGCCTACGAGCAGTACTTC
TRBJ1-2	TRBV28	once	.	CASSYRDYGYTF	TGTGCCAGCAGTTACAGGGACTATGGCTACACCTTC
TRBJ2-2	TRBV6-5	few	.	CASKRGTGELFF	TGTGCCAGCAAAAGGGGCACCGGGGAGCTGTTTTTT
TRBJ2-3	TRBV9	.	.	CASSARQSRDTQYF	TGTGCCAGCAGCGCTCGTCAGTCCCGAGATACGCAGTATTTT
TRBJ2-3	TRBV20-1	.	.	CSASRGDTQYF	TGCAGTGCTAGCCGGGGAGATACGCAGTATTTT
TRBJ2-7	TRBV18	.	TRBD2	CASSLGFFTGGYEQYF	TGTGCCAGCTCACTTGGCTTTTTTACGGGAGGCTACGAGCAGTACTTC
TRBJ2-5	TRBV18	.	TRBD2	CASSPRLTSGRHQETQYF	TGTGCCAGCTCACCAAGGTTGACTAGCGGGAGACACCAAGAGACCCAGTACTTC
TRBJ1-1	TRBV21-1	.	.	CASSKGRQAQLRITEAFF	TGTGCCAGCAGCAAAGGCCGGCAGGCGCAACTGCGTATCACTGAAGCTTTCTTT
TRBJ2-5	TRBV5-4	.	TRBD2	CASSGLAGVSYQETQYF	TGTGCCAGCTCCGGACTAGCGGGAGTATCGTACCAAGAGACCCAGTACTTC
TRBJ1-5	TRBV13	.	TRBD1	CASSQGAGQPQHF	TGTGCCAGCAGCCAGGGGGCTGGACAGCCCCAGCATTTT
TRBJ1-3	TRBV11-3	.	.	CASSLDRVAIYF	TGTGCCAGCAGCTTAGATCGGGTTGCCATATATTTT
TRBJ2-1	TRBV9	.	.	CASSVAAGFYNEQFF	TGTGCCAGCAGCGTAGCGGCAGGGTTCTACAATGAGCAGTTCTTC
TRBJ2-4	TRBV19	.	TRBD1	CASSIFRGKAKNIQYF	TGTGCCAGTAGCATATTCAGGGGGAAGGCCAAAAACATTCAGTACTTC
TRBJ2-3	TRBV7-2	.	TRBD2	CASSLVFGLAGASDTQYF	TGTGCCAGCAGCTTAGTCTTTGGACTAGCGGGGGCCTCCGATACGCAGTATTTT
TRBJ1-3	TRBV3-1/TRBV3-2	.	.	CASSQAGPGNTIYF	TGTGCCAGCAGCCAAGCTGGGCCAGGAAACACCATATATTTT
TRBJ1-5	TRBV30	.	.	CAWSFRGASRQPQHF	TGTGCCTGGAGCTTTCGGGGGGCTTCTCGTCAGCCCCAGCATTTT
TRBJ2-1	TRBV18	.	.	CASSPLRVSSYNEQFF	TGTGCCAGCTCACCATTGAGGGTTAGCTCCTACAATGAGCAGTTCTTC
TRBJ2-2	TRBV28	.	.	CASREVGELFF	TGTGCCAGCAGAGAGGTGGGGGAGCTGTTTTTT
TRBJ2-7	TRBV4-1	.	.	CASSLDRGYEQYF	TGCGCCAGCAGCCTAGACCGGGGCTACGAGCAGTACTTC
TRBJ1-5	TRBV2	.	TRBD1	CASRGQGVGNQPQHF	TGTGCCAGCAGAGGACAGGGGGTAGGCAATCAGCCCCAGCATTTT
TRBJ1-6	TRBV12-3/TRBV12-4	.	TRBD1	CAVTDRGRSPLHF	TGTGCCGTAACGGACAGGGGGCGATCACCCCTCCACTTT
TRBJ2-1	TRBV14	.	TRBD2	CASSKAGGREFF	TGTGCCAGCAGCAAAGCGGGAGGGCGGGAGTTCTTC
TRBJ1-2	TRBV4-3	.	.	CASSQDISRLGGYGYTF	TGCGCCAGCAGCCAAGATATTAGCCGCCTGGGAGGCTATGGCTACACCTTC
TRBJ1-1	TRBV7-3	.	.	CASSLYKNTEAFF	TGTGCCAGCAGCTTATATAAGAACACTGAAGCTTTCTTT
TRBJ1-2	TRBV25-1	.	.	CASSEQEGAYGYTF	TGTGCCAGCAGTGAGCAGGAAGGGGCCTATGGCTACACCTTC
TRBJ1-2	TRBV5-5	.	.	CASSLAGGGNYGYTF	TGTGCCAGCAGCTTGGCGGGAGGGGGTAACTATGGCTACACCTTC
TRBJ1-1	TRBV11-3	.	TRBD1	CASSYRQGLNTEAFF	TGTGCCAGCAGCTATCGACAGGGGTTGAACACTGAAGCTTTCTTT